Shown below are 21 T cell receptor beta chains from a single sample sequenced in a study of T cells in Graves' hyperthyroidism and ophthalmopathy. RNA transcripts provided the source from which TCR beta CDR3 regions were amplified. An initial round of RT-PCR targeting the TCR CDR3 relied on the HTBI primer set. TCRdb used MiXCR to reprocess the multiplex PCR reads, holding one entry per CDR3 protein. The sample lists under 800,000 distinct CDR3 sequences; 12% to 15% were seen once. Input material: blood. These receptors all stem from a young woman with Graves' hyperthyroidism.

This clonotype was seen more than once but under ten times. The V call is TRBV29-1, the J call TRBJ1-1, with D unclear. With 4 bases removed from V and 2 bases from J, the gap between germline ends came to 5 bases. The CDR3 loop spans 11 amino acids. Per the germline V gene, CDR1 is SQVTM and CDR2 is ANQGSEA. In DNA form, the CDR3 reads TGCAGCGTTGCGGCCAACACTGAAGCTTTCTTT. The encoded protein is CSVAANTEAFF.

CDR3 in DNA: TGTGCCAGCAGCTTGGCCATAGGACACAAAGCCTCCTCGGAGCAGTACTTC. It encodes CASSLAIGHKASSEQYF. J is TRBJ2-7 and V is TRBV5-5; the D gene is possibly TRBD1 (5 bases). This CDR3 spans 17 amino acids. Germline V gives CDR1 SGHKS, CDR2 YYEKEE (reference sequence). The ends were cut back, 0 bases at V and 7 bases at J, with 23 bases in the middle. Full variable domain (missing parts from reference TRBV5-5 and TRBJ2-7): DAGVTQSPTHLIKTRGQQVTLRCSPISGHKSVSWYQQVLGQGPQFIFQYYEKEERGRGNFPDRFSARQFPNYSSELNVNALLLGDSALYLCASSLAIGHKASSEQYFGPGTRLTVT.

The sample holds many counts of this clonotype. This rearrangement joins TRBV7-9 to TRBJ1-1, with a tentative D call TRBD1 (5 bases). From germline, CDR1 is SEHNR and CDR2 FQNEAQ (reference sequence). The CDR3 runs to 13 residues. Trimming took 4 bases from V and 8 from J, leaving 14 bases between them. The chain's CDR3 is CASSYGDSLEAFF. The CDR3 coding sequence is TGTGCCAGCAGCTACGGAGACAGTCTAGAAGCTTTCTTT.

The sample holds many counts of this clonotype. The V and J genes are TRBV7-2 and TRBJ2-1; D remains unclear. CDR1 and CDR2 from the germline V gene are SGHTA and FQGNSA. The germline V and J ends were trimmed by 5 bases and 0 bases, with 17 bases remaining between them. The CDR3 consists of 17 residues. Written as DNA, the CDR3 is TGTGCCAGCAGCCCTTCTCAGACTCGCCGCTCCTACAATGAGCAGTTCTTC. This sequence encodes CASSPSQTRRSYNEQFF.

This clonotype was seen more than once but under ten times. The rearrangement uses TRBV11-2 and TRBJ1-3; D unresolved. V was clipped by 2 bases and J by 0 bases, with 5 bases between them. Germline lookup yields CDR1 SGHAT and CDR2 FQNNGV. CDR3 size: 14 residues. The CDR3 nucleotides are TGTGCCAGCAGCTTACTGACCTCTGGAAACACCATATATTTT. It specifies CASSLLTSGNTIYF.

This clonotype was counted at least ten times. CDR3 loop: CASSEVNEQFF. The CDR3 coding sequence is TGTGCCAGCAGTGAGGTCAATGAGCAGTTCTTC. The rearrangement uses TRBV2 and TRBJ2-1; no clear D. The germline CDR1 and CDR2 sequences are SNHLY and FYNNEI. This CDR3 contains 11 residues. V lost 3 bases, J lost 6 bases, and 3 bases lay in between.

The J gene is TRBJ1-6, the V gene TRBV6-1; D is undetermined. Trimming stripped 6 bases from V and 8 bases from J, with 14 bases between. Germline CDR1 and CDR2: MNHNS and SASEGT. This CDR3 contains 14 residues. The CDR3 protein is CASRSRDGDSPLHF. The DNA of the CDR3 is TGTGCCAGCAGATCGAGGGATGGGGATTCACCCCTCCACTTT.

The chain links TRBV7-2 to TRBJ2-7; D call uncertain. In germline, CDR1 is SGHTA, CDR2 FQGNSA. Trimming shortened V by 1 base and J by 5 bases, and 9 bases separated the two germline ends. The CDR3 is made up of 13 amino acids. The CDR3 DNA sequence: TGTGCCAGCAGCTTAGGGACGAACCACGAGCAGTACTTC. Protein: CASSLGTNHEQYF.

This rearrangement joins TRBV20-1 to TRBJ1-5; D might be TRBD1 (5 bases). The V end lost 3 bases, the J end lost 2 bases, and 11 bases lay between the germline ends. The CDR3 runs to 14 residues. In germline, CDR1 is DFQATT, CDR2 SNEGSKA (reference sequence). The CDR3 region is CSARRGRGNQPQHF. CDR3 DNA sequence: TGCAGTGCTAGGAGGGGCAGGGGCAATCAGCCCCAGCATTTT.

The chain combines TRBV28 with TRBJ2-2; unclear D gene. This CDR3 has 14 amino acids. V lost 7 bases and J lost 4, with 13 bases in between. From germline, CDR1 is MDHEN and CDR2 SYDVKM. The CDR3 loop is CASKEVQVTGELFF. In DNA form, the CDR3 reads TGTGCCAGCAAAGAGGTCCAGGTCACCGGGGAGCTGTTTTTT. Drawing the rest from reference TRBV28 and TRBJ2-2, the complete variable domain is DVKVTQSSRYLVKRTGEKVFLECVQDMDHENMFWYRQDPGLGLRLIYFSYDVKMKEKGDIPEGYSVSREKKERFSLILESASTNQTSMYLCASKEVQVTGELFFGEGSRLTVL.

This clonotype came up a few times. J is TRBJ2-7 and V is TRBV5-5, with 9 bases lining up with TRBD1. CDR3 length: 17 amino acids. The V gene's germline CDR1 is SGHKS and CDR2 YYEKEE (reference sequence). The junction had 9 bases not matched to a gene; V was cut back by 0 bases and J by 2 bases. CDR3 loop: CASSLDPWDRVTYEQYF. The CDR3 DNA reads TGTGCCAGCAGCTTGGACCCATGGGACAGGGTGACCTACGAGCAGTACTTC.

This clonotype was seen at least ten times. The chain joins TRBV7-8 to TRBJ2-1, with TRBD2 as a possible D gene (6 bases). The length of the CDR3 is 15 residues. Germline values: CDR1 SGHVS, CDR2 FQNEAQ. Trimming stripped 2 bases from V and 5 bases from J, with 13 bases between. This CDR3 reads CASSLRLELDNEQFF. The CDR3 bases are TGTGCCAGCAGCTTACGACTAGAACTCGACAATGAGCAGTTCTTC.

This clonotype showed up many times. This chain connects TRBV7-9 to TRBJ2-1, with a tentative D call TRBD2 (8 bases). The CDR3 covers 14 residues. Trimming cost V 0 bases and J 8 bases, with 11 bases left between them. Germline V CDR1 and CDR2: SEHNR, FQNEAQ (reference sequence). The CDR3 nucleotides read TGTGCCAGCAGCTTAGCTAGCGGGACAGATGAGCAGTTCTTC. Its protein is CASSLASGTDEQFF.

The chain joins TRBV10-2 to TRBJ2-2; TRBD2 agrees at 11 bases. The CDR3 covers 16 residues. V lost 0 bases, J lost 8 bases, and 5 bases stayed unmatched. The germline V gene encodes CDR1 WSHSY and CDR2 SAAADI. CDR3 bases: TGCGCCAGCAGTGAGTCGGTACTAGCGGGAGAAGGGGAGCTGTTTTTT. This translates into CASSESVLAGEGELFF.

The CDR3 DNA follows: TGTGCCAGCAGCTTATCCGGAGGACAGCCGGGAAACACCATATATTTT. Protein: CASSLSGGQPGNTIYF. The chain links TRBV7-9 to TRBJ1-3; tentative D call: TRBD1 (6 bases). This CDR3 is 16 amino acids long. CDR1 is SEHNR, CDR2 FQNEAQ, per germline (reference sequence). V lost 2 bases to trimming and J lost 4 bases, with 15 bases between them.

This clonotype was detected ten times or more. This chain joins TRBV28 and TRBJ2-3; 9 bases line up with TRBD1. The CDR3 is made up of 15 amino acids. CDR1 and CDR2 (germline): MDHEN, SYDVKM. V lost 5 bases, J lost 1 base, and 4 bases stayed unmatched. CDR3 in amino acids: CASSHGTGRTDTQYF. Here the CDR3 DNA reads TGTGCCAGCAGTCACGGGACAGGGCGCACAGATACGCAGTATTTT.

This clonotype turned up a few times. V is TRBV11-3 and J is TRBJ2-2; 7 positions agree with TRBD2. The CDR3 contains 16 residues. With V trimmed by 1 base and J by 4 bases, 6 bases remained unmatched. The germline gives CDR1 SGHNT, CDR2 YENEEA. The CDR3 loop reads CASSLGTSLSTGELFF. The CDR3 DNA reads as TGTGCCAGCAGCTTAGGGACTAGTCTGTCCACCGGGGAGCTGTTTTTT.

Concerning this clonotype: A read error may be the cause here, since a much bigger clone is one base away. This chain links TRBV7-2 with TRBJ1-1; a possible D gene is TRBD1 (6 bases). The CDR3 is 12 amino acids. CDR1 is SGHTA and CDR2 is FQGNSA in the germline V gene. CDR3: CAGSSQGAEAFF. The DNA for the CDR3 is TGTGCCGGCAGCTCACAGGGAGCTGAAGCTTTCTTT. The whole variable domain, filled in from reference TRBV7-2 and TRBJ1-1, reads GAGVSQSPSNKVTEKGKDVELRCDPISGHTALYWYRQSLGQGLEFLIYFQGNSAPDKSGLPSDRFSAERTGGSVSTLTIQRTQQEDSAVYLCAGSSQGAEAFFGQGTRLTVV.

This clonotype was counted a few times. V gene TRBV9 combines with J gene TRBJ1-2; D is possibly TRBD1 (6 bases). V dropped 4 bases and J dropped 8 bases, with 18 bases sitting between them. The CDR3 is 14 residues long. Germline values: CDR1 SGDLS, CDR2 YYNGEE. CDR3 amino acids: CASSPGGGHGGYTF. DNA for the CDR3: TGTGCCAGCAGCCCCGGCGGGGGGCACGGAGGCTACACCTTC.

This clonotype occurred many times. V usage is TRBV28 and J usage is TRBJ1-4; D possibly corresponds to TRBD1 (5 bases). This CDR3 region has 17 residues. In germline, CDR1 is MDHEN, CDR2 SYDVKM. Trimming left V 5 bases short and J 8 bases short, with 24 bases between. CDR3 nucleotide sequence: TGTGCCAGCAGTGCCCCGGACACCATCGTCGTATTAGAAAAACTGTTTTTT. The encoded protein is CASSAPDTIVVLEKLFF.

For the CDR3, the DNA is TGTGCCAGCAGGCCCCTAGCGGGAGAGAGCAATGAGCAGTTCTTC. This encodes CASRPLAGESNEQFF. The chain combines TRBV6-1 with TRBJ2-1, with TRBD2 matching 10 bases. J gave up 6 bases and V 6 bases, and 8 bases lay outside the gene matches. The CDR3 is made up of 15 amino acids. CDR1 and CDR2 from the germline V gene are MNHNS and SASEGT.